Presented here are 7 T cell receptor beta chains from one specimen sequenced in a study of T cell responses to AZD1222 COVID-19 vaccine. The assay was immunoSEQ multiplex PCR, and TCRdb's table has in-frame clones only and misses some. The table shows around 170,000 clones, with approximately 91% occurring only once. The material sequenced was peripheral blood, taken on day 0 of AZD1222 vaccination. These receptors came from an adult in good health.

The chain links TRBV6-2 or TRBV6-3 to TRBJ1-6, with 8 bases lining up with TRBD1. This CDR3 comprises 14 residues. J lost 12 bases, V lost 4 bases, and 8 bases had no gene match. Germline V lookup: CDR1 MNHEY, CDR2 SVGEGT. The CDR3, as DNA: TGTGCCAGCAGTTCTTCCGGGACAGGACGACCCCTCCACTTT. Translating gives CASSSSGTGRPLHF.

The chain links TRBV28 to TRBJ1-1; 7 bases align to TRBD1. J lost 1 base, V lost 6 bases, and 2 bases had no gene match. The CDR3 runs 13 residues. Germline V gene lookup returns CDR1 MDHEN and CDR2 SYDVKM. The CDR3, as DNA: TGTGCCAGCAGGACAGGGTCGAACACTGAAGCTTTCTTT. This translates into CASRTGSNTEAFF.

As concerns this clone: Other DNA variants within this sample encode the same CDR3. The chain recombines TRBV18 with TRBJ2-5, with a tentative D call TRBD1 (6 bases). The CDR3 contains 14 residues. Germline V CDR1 and CDR2: KGHSH, LQKENI. Trimming pared 0 bases from V and 2 bases from J, leaving 7 bases between. The CDR3 nucleotides are TGTGCCAGCTCACCACCCGGACAGCAAGAGACCCAGTACTTC. It encodes CASSPPGQQETQYF. Filled out from reference TRBV18 and TRBJ2-5, the complete variable domain reads NAGVMQNPRHLVRRRGQEARLRCSPMKGHSHVYWYRQLPEEGLKFMVYLQKENIIDESGMPKERFSAEFPKEGPSILRIQQVVRGDSAAYFCASSPPGQQETQYFGPGTRLLVL.

The gene calls are TRBV9 and TRBJ2-2; D gene ambiguous. The V and J ends lost 0 bases and 7 bases respectively, with 4 bases between them. Germline-derived CDR1 and CDR2 are SGDLS and YYNGEE. The CDR3 is 12 amino acids. The CDR3 here is CASSVAGGELFF. In DNA form, the CDR3 reads TGTGCCAGCAGCGTAGCCGGCGGGGAGCTGTTTTTT.

V and J are TRBV11-2 and TRBJ2-5; D possibly uses TRBD1 or TRBD2 (5 bases each). The germline V gene has CDR1 SGHAT and CDR2 FQNNGV. V lost 3 bases and J lost 4, with 12 bases in between. The CDR3 length is 14 residues. The DNA for the CDR3 is TGTGCCAGCAGCTTTTCCGGGACGAGAGAGACCCAGTACTTC. Its protein product is CASSFSGTRETQYF. The full variable domain, its missing parts supplied by reference TRBV11-2 and TRBJ2-5, is EAGVAQSPRYKIIEKRQSVAFWCNPISGHATLYWYQQILGQGPKLLIQFQNNGVVDDSQLPKDRFSAERLKGVDSTLKIQPAKLEDSAVYLCASSFSGTRETQYFGPGTRLLVL.

V is TRBV6-5 and J is TRBJ2-1; D uncertain. Germline CDR1 and CDR2: MNHEY and SVGAGI. This CDR3 is 11 amino acids long. Trimming pared 6 bases from V and 9 bases from J, leaving 9 bases between. The chain's CDR3 is CASSPPPEQFF. As DNA, the CDR3 is TGTGCCAGCAGCCCACCCCCTGAGCAGTTCTTC.

The chain has TRBV3-1 (or the pseudogene TRBV3-2) and TRBJ1-1, with a tentative D call TRBD1 (6 bases). This CDR3 is built from 17 residues. Trimming removed 4 bases at V and 0 bases at J, with 18 bases between. Germline V gene lookup returns CDR1 LGHDT and CDR2 YNNKEL (reference sequence). Here the CDR3 reads CASSPFVGGRVNTEAFF. DNA of the CDR3: TGTGCCAGCAGCCCATTCGTCGGGGGGCGGGTGAACACTGAAGCTTTCTTT.